One and the same sample provided the 8 T cell receptor beta chains below, sequenced in a study of beta chain features in type 1 diabetes. The sequenced template was cDNA made from the entire isolated RNA. The repertoire was sequenced with immunoSEQ multiplex PCR; TCRdb's copy has only in-frame clones and lacks some. The sample contains fewer than 550,000 clones, approximately 10% of which appear only once. Sequenced material: naive CD4+ T cells from blood. The receptors originated from a young woman in good health.

This clone was seen a few times. The chain employs TRBV7-2 and TRBJ2-7, with 7 bases fitting TRBD1. The CDR3 runs 13 residues. Trimming took 2 bases from V and 4 from J; bases not matched to a gene: 2. Germline V lookup: CDR1 SGHTA, CDR2 FQGNSA. CDR3 in DNA: TGTGCCAGCAGCTTAAGCAGGGGGTACGAGCAGTACTTC. This sequence encodes CASSLSRGYEQYF.

This clone came up a few times. The chain carries TRBV30 and TRBJ1-3; 9 nucleotides agree with TRBD1. The CDR3 is made up of 14 amino acids. From germline, CDR1 is GTSNPN and CDR2 SVGIG (reference sequence). Germline trimming cut 4 bases from V and 3 bases from J; bases unmatched to any gene: 4. The CDR3 protein is CAWNTGGYGNTIYF. The CDR3 nucleotides read TGTGCCTGGAATACAGGGGGCTATGGAAACACCATATATTTT.

CDR3: CASTRGLADTQYF. The CDR3 coding sequence is TGTGCCAGCACCAGGGGGCTGGCAGATACGCAGTATTTT. V gene TRBV4-2 combines with J gene TRBJ2-3; 8 bases are a match to TRBD1. J gave up 4 bases and V 7 bases, and 4 bases lay outside the gene matches. In germline, CDR1 is LGHNA, CDR2 YNFKEQ. The CDR3 is 13 amino acids.

The gene calls are TRBV29-1 and TRBJ1-1, with 7 bases lining up with TRBD1. The V gene's germline CDR1 is SQVTM and CDR2 ANQGSEA. With V trimmed by 7 bases and J by 6 bases, 8 bases remained unmatched. This CDR3 spans 12 amino acids. CDR3: CSAYRGRAEAFF. CDR3 DNA sequence: TGCAGCGCTTACAGGGGAAGAGCTGAAGCTTTCTTT.

The chain employs TRBV6-6 and TRBJ1-1, with a weak D call TRBD1 (6 bases). Germline CDR1 and CDR2: MNHNY and SVGAGI (reference sequence). The CDR3 has 15 amino acids. Deletions cut 2 bases from V and 3 bases from J, with 13 bases between. The CDR3 reads CASSYPDAGDTEAFF. Here the CDR3 DNA reads TGTGCCAGCAGTTACCCGGACGCAGGGGACACTGAAGCTTTCTTT.

The V gene is TRBV4-2, the J gene TRBJ1-4; TRBD1 matches 8 bases. V dropped 3 bases and J dropped 8; count of bases not matched to a gene: 8. There are 15 residues in the CDR3. CDR1 and CDR2 from the germline V gene are LGHNA and YNFKEQ. CDR3 residues: CASSHRGQGGEKLFF. The CDR3 bases are TGTGCCAGCAGCCATCGAGGACAGGGAGGGGAAAAACTGTTTTTT.

This chain links TRBV5-6 with TRBJ2-3; possible D gene TRBD2, 5 bases. This CDR3 has 17 amino acids. Germline V gene lookup returns CDR1 SGHDT and CDR2 YYEEEE. Trimming cost V 1 base and J 0 bases, with 15 bases left between them. The DNA for the CDR3 is TGTGCCAGCAGCTTGCTCCCCGGACTGATAAGCACAGATACGCAGTATTTT. It codes for CASSLLPGLISTDTQYF.

The gene calls are TRBV7-6 and TRBJ2-1; D gene unclear. V lost 2 bases and J 7 bases, leaving 18 bases between the germline ends. Looked up from germline, CDR1 is SGHVS and CDR2 is FNYEAQ. CDR3 size: 16 residues. DNA for the CDR3: TGTGCCAGCAGCTTACGTGCGGACCCCTGGAGAAATGAGCAGTTCTTC. Translated: CASSLRADPWRNEQFF.